Presented here are 27 T cell receptor beta chains from one specimen sequenced in a study of blood T cell repertoires in COVID-19. The repertoire was sequenced with immunoSEQ multiplex PCR; TCRdb's copy has only in-frame clones and lacks some. Among some 700,000 clones listed, around 89% were seen once. Input material: peripheral blood. The receptors derive from a young woman with acute or convalescent COVID-19.

Details on this clone: This sample also contains other DNA sequences that code for the same CDR3. The V call is TRBV6-5, the J call TRBJ1-1, with D perhaps TRBD1 (5 bases). The CDR3 length is 14 residues. The V gene's germline CDR1 is MNHEY and CDR2 SVGAGI. V was trimmed by 2 bases and J by 2 bases, leaving 9 bases between them. The CDR3 DNA reads TGTGCCAGCAGTTACGATCAGGGAAACACTGAAGCTTTCTTT. This translates into CASSYDQGNTEAFF.

This clone has just one count. The genes are TRBV5-1 and TRBJ1-1, with 8 bases aligning to TRBD1. J was trimmed by 1 base and V by 3 bases; bases with no gene match: 2. CDR3 length equals 14 residues. Germline assignment: CDR1 SGHRS and CDR2 YFSETQ. The CDR3 nucleotides read TGCGCCAGCAGCTACGGACAGGGGAACACTGAAGCTTTCTTT. Translation: CASSYGQGNTEAFF.

The gene calls are TRBV30 and TRBJ2-6; D is uncertain. V was pared by 4 bases and J by 0 bases, with 13 bases between. This CDR3 is built from 16 residues. Germline CDR1 GTSNPN, CDR2 SVGIG (reference sequence). The CDR3 here is CAWTPFPYSGANVLTF. DNA for the CDR3: TGTGCCTGGACCCCGTTCCCGTACTCTGGGGCCAACGTCCTGACTTTC.

The V and J genes are TRBV11-2 and TRBJ2-5, with a possible D match to TRBD1 (5 bases). This CDR3 is 13 amino acids long. The V gene's germline CDR1 is SGHAT and CDR2 FQNNGV. V was cut by 3 bases and J by 4 bases, with 9 bases left in between. The CDR3 here is CASSFQGAETQYF. The CDR3 bases are TGTGCCAGCAGCTTCCAGGGTGCAGAGACCCAGTACTTC.

The chain couples TRBV19 to TRBJ1-5; 8 bases align to TRBD1. In germline, CDR1 is LNHDA, CDR2 SQIVND (reference sequence). The CDR3 contains 15 residues. Losses at the gene ends were 5 bases for V and 2 bases for J; bases not matched to a gene: 5. The CDR3 bases are TGTGCCAGTAGTTGGACAGGGAGGCGCAATCAGCCCCAGCATTTT. Protein product: CASSWTGRRNQPQHF. Combining the CDR3 with reference TRBV19 and TRBJ1-5 gives the whole variable domain DGGITQSPKYLFRKEGQNVTLSCEQNLNHDAMYWYRQDPGQGLRLIYYSQIVNDFQKGDIAEGYSVSREKKESFPLTVTSAQKNPTAFYLCASSWTGRRNQPQHFGDGTRLSIL.

V is TRBV30 and J is TRBJ2-2; D might be TRBD1 (6 bases). This CDR3 has 12 residues. V shed 6 bases and J shed 5 bases, with 10 bases lying between them. Germline V gives CDR1 GTSNPN, CDR2 SVGIG (reference sequence). Here the CDR3 DNA reads TGTGCCTGCAACAGGGAAACCGGGGAGCTGTTTTTT. It is translated as CACNRETGELFF.

This clone appeared a single time. The chain is built from TRBV2 and TRBJ1-5; D not certain. This CDR3 is built from 13 residues. Per germline, CDR1 SNHLY and CDR2 FYNNEI. Between the trimmed V and J ends, which lost 6 bases and 6 bases, there was a span of 12 bases. The CDR3 is CASRFRVGQPQHF. CDR3 nucleotide sequence: TGTGCCAGCAGATTCCGGGTGGGTCAGCCCCAGCATTTT.

This sequence joins TRBV23-1 and TRBJ2-2, with D unclear. TRBV23-1 qualifies as an ORF whose function is uncertain. The V and J ends lost 2 bases and 0 bases respectively, with 7 bases between them. This CDR3 spans 15 amino acids. In DNA form, the CDR3 reads TGCGCCAGCAGTCAAGCAGGCGCGAACACCGGGGAGCTGTTTTTT. It yields the protein CASSQAGANTGELFF.

The rearrangement uses TRBV7-2 and TRBJ2-7, with TRBD1 matching over 7 bases. Trimming at V came to 5 bases and at J to 5 bases, leaving 6 bases not matched to a gene. The V gene's germline CDR1 is SGHTA and CDR2 FQGNSA. The length of the CDR3 is 13 residues. The CDR3 bases are TGTGCCAGCAGCCTTCCCGGACAGGACGAGCAGTACTTC. This gives the protein CASSLPGQDEQYF.

The chain uses TRBV12-3 or TRBV12-4 and TRBJ1-1, with a tentative D call TRBD1 (5 bases). This CDR3 spans 13 amino acids. Trimming cost V 6 bases and J 3 bases, with 11 bases left between them. The CDR3 region is CASRGGSDTEAFF. DNA of the CDR3: TGTGCCAGCAGGGGGGGGTCGGACACTGAAGCTTTCTTT.

The rearrangement links TRBV5-6 to TRBJ2-7; TRBD2 aligns across 7 bases. This CDR3 is built from 15 residues. Germline V gene lookup returns CDR1 SGHDT and CDR2 YYEEEE. V shed 4 bases, J shed 0 bases, and the junction held 7 bases outside the gene matches. The DNA for the CDR3 is TGTGCCAGCAGCCCCCAGAGCGGGGTCTCCTACGAGCAGTACTTC. Amino acid sequence: CASSPQSGVSYEQYF.

The rearrangement links TRBV25-1 to TRBJ2-1, with 10 bases that match TRBD2. In germline, CDR1 is MGHDK, CDR2 SYGVNS. The CDR3 consists of 15 residues. Trimming cost V 3 bases and J 7 bases; bases outside gene matches: 6. CDR3 bases: TGTGCCAGCAGTGAGAGCGGGGGGGCCACGAATGAGCAGTTCTTC. Encoded protein: CASSESGGATNEQFF.

This clone is a singleton in its sample. This chain connects TRBV7-3 to TRBJ2-5, with 8 bases identical to TRBD2. V lost 4 bases to trimming and J lost 5 bases; unmatched junction nucleotides: 12. The CDR3 extends over 16 amino acids. Germline CDR1 reads SGHTA; CDR2 reads FQGTGA. CDR3 nucleotides: TGTGCCAGCAGCTCCCAACCCGGACTAGCAGGCGAGACCCAGTACTTC. Translating gives CASSSQPGLAGETQYF.

This clone appeared a single time. This chain links TRBV6-2 or TRBV6-3 with TRBJ2-1, with 13 bases matching TRBD2. V shed 2 bases and J 5 bases; nucleotides not matched to a gene: 0. The CDR3 runs 15 residues. Germline-derived CDR1 and CDR2 are MNHEY and SVGEGT. CDR3 sequence reads: CASSYGLAGDNEQFF. CDR3 nucleotides: TGTGCCAGCAGTTACGGACTAGCGGGAGACAATGAGCAGTTCTTC.

The chain links TRBV10-3 to TRBJ2-7; no definite D call. The CDR3 has 11 amino acids. The germline V gene encodes CDR1 ENHRY and CDR2 SYGVKD. Trimming took 6 bases from V and 5 from J, leaving 8 bases between them. The CDR3 loop reads CAISLSNEQYF. Written as DNA, the CDR3 is TGTGCCATCAGCCTTAGTAACGAGCAGTACTTC.

The chain employs TRBV9 and TRBJ1-3; no reliable D call. Germline V gene sequence: CDR1 SGDLS, CDR2 YYNGEE. This CDR3 spans 15 amino acids. Trimming took 3 bases from V and 0 from J, leaving 10 bases between them. CDR3 in DNA: TGTGCCAGCAGCGCCCCCGCAGTCTCTGGAAACACCATATATTTT. Translated, it gives CASSAPAVSGNTIYF.

The V and J genes are TRBV4-1 and TRBJ1-5, with D possibly being TRBD1 (5 bases). Between the trimmed V and J ends, which lost 1 base and 8 bases, there was a span of 9 bases. Germline-derived CDR1 and CDR2 are MGHRA and YSYEKL. This CDR3 region has 13 residues. This chain's CDR3 is CASSQVRREPQHF. The CDR3 region has the DNA TGCGCCAGCAGCCAAGTCCGCAGGGAGCCCCAGCATTTT.

J is TRBJ1-4 and V is TRBV3-1 (or the pseudogene TRBV3-2), with D unresolved. Germline CDR1 LGHDT, CDR2 YNNKEL (reference sequence). Trimming removed 1 base from V and 14 bases from J, with 14 bases in between. This CDR3 contains 13 residues. CDR3: CASSQVPQAFLFF. The CDR3 DNA reads TGTGCCAGCAGCCAAGTTCCCCAGGCCTTTCTGTTTTTT.

This CDR3 reads CASSPRQDGYTF. The CDR3 DNA sequence: TGTGCCAGCTCACCACGCCAGGATGGCTACACCTTC. The chain joins TRBV18 to TRBJ1-2; D gene ambiguous. The CDR3 runs 12 residues. V lost 1 base and J lost 6, with 6 bases in between. Germline V gene sequence: CDR1 KGHSH, CDR2 LQKENI.

V and J are TRBV7-9 and TRBJ1-5, with D uncertain. The CDR3 contains 15 residues. Looked up from germline, CDR1 is SEHNR and CDR2 is FQNEAQ (reference sequence). V lost 5 bases and J lost 1, with 12 bases in between. The CDR3 spells CASSPPRPSNQPQHF. The CDR3 DNA reads as TGTGCCAGCAGCCCACCCAGGCCCAGCAATCAGCCCCAGCATTTT.

The chain has TRBV19 and TRBJ2-5; 12 nucleotides match TRBD1. Trimming removed 4 bases from V and 5 bases from J; junction bases left unmatched: 8. The CDR3 runs to 16 residues. The germline V gene encodes CDR1 LNHDA and CDR2 SQIVND (reference sequence). The CDR3 DNA follows: TGTGCCAGTAGTACAATTGGGACAGGGGGCGATGAGACCCAGTACTTC. It yields the protein CASSTIGTGGDETQYF.

This chain joins TRBV5-6 and TRBJ1-2; a weak D match, TRBD1 (6 bases). Between the trimmed V and J ends, which lost 4 bases and 1 base, there was a span of 17 bases. The germline V gene has CDR1 SGHDT and CDR2 YYEEEE. The CDR3 has 16 amino acids. In nucleotides, the CDR3 is TGTGCCAGCAGCCCGACAGGATGGGGTTATAACTATGGCTACACCTTC. Translating it yields CASSPTGWGYNYGYTF.

This sequence joins TRBV7-2 and TRBJ2-2; 8 bases are a match to TRBD2. CDR3 size: 17 residues. The V gene end was trimmed by 5 bases and the J gene end by 0 bases; junction bases not matched to a gene: 8. Germline V gene data show CDR1 as SGHTA and CDR2 as FQGNSA. CDR3 protein: CASSPKFSGANTGELFF. CDR3 bases: TGTGCCAGCAGCCCGAAGTTTAGCGGGGCGAACACCGGGGAGCTGTTTTTT.

The chain joins TRBV5-1 to TRBJ2-7; 7 bases line up with TRBD1. Germline CDR1 SGHRS, CDR2 YFSETQ. The CDR3 is 14 amino acids. The ends lost 4 bases at V and 0 bases at J; junction bases unmatched: 4. The CDR3 DNA reads TGCGCCAGCAGCCGAGGGGGCGTCTCCTACGAGCAGTACTTC. Translation gives CASSRGGVSYEQYF. The full variable domain, rest sourced from reference TRBV5-1 and TRBJ2-7, is KAGVTQTPRYLIKTRGQQVTLSCSPISGHRSVSWYQQTPGQGLQFLFEYFSETQRNKGNFPGRFSGRQFSNSRSEMNVSTLELGDSALYLCASSRGGVSYEQYFGPGTRLTVT.

The chain recombines TRBV12-5 with TRBJ1-1, with D perhaps TRBD1 (5 bases). Trimming took off 0 bases at V and 2 bases at J, with 10 bases between the two ends. The CDR3 length is 15 residues. Per germline, CDR1 LGHNT and CDR2 FRNRAP. Written as DNA, the CDR3 is TGTGCTAGTGGTTTGGTAGGGGTCCTAAACACTGAAGCTTTCTTT. It yields the protein CASGLVGVLNTEAFF.

In its sample, this clone was seen once. This chain uses TRBV15 with TRBJ1-3, with 10 bases lining up with TRBD1. The length of the CDR3 is 16 residues. V shed 2 bases and J 4 bases; nucleotides not matched to a gene: 5. Germline V CDR1 and CDR2: LNHNV, YYDKDF (reference sequence). CDR3 nucleotides: TGTGCCACCAGCAGACGACAGGGGGCAGGGGGAAACACCATATATTTT. Its translation: CATSRRQGAGGNTIYF. Using reference TRBV15 and TRBJ1-3 for the parts outside the CDR3, the full variable domain is DAMVIQNPRYQVTQFGKPVTLSCSQTLNHNVMYWYQQKSSQAPKLLFHYYDKDFNNEADTPDNFQSRRPNTSFCFLDIRSPGLGDTAMYLCATSRRQGAGGNTIYFGEGSWLTVV.

The V and J genes are TRBV28 and TRBJ1-1; the D gene is possibly TRBD1 (5 bases). This CDR3 is built from 14 residues. The V end was cut by 4 bases, the J end by 1 base, with 10 bases between. The V gene's germline CDR1 is MDHEN and CDR2 SYDVKM. CDR3 coding DNA: TGTGCCAGCAGTTCGTCAGGGCGGAACACTGAAGCTTTCTTT. It encodes CASSSSGRNTEAFF.